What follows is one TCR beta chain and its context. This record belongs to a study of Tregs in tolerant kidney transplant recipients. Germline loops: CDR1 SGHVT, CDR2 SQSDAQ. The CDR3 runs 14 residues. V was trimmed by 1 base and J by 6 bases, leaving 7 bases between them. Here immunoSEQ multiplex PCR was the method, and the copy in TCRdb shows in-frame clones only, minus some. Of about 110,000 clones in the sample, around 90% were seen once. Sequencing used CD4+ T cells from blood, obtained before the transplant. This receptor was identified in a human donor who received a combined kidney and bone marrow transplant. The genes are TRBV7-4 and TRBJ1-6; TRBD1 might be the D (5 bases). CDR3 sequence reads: CASSLGQINSPLHF. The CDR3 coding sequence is TGTGCCAGCAGCTTAGGACAGATTAATTCACCCCTCCACTTT.